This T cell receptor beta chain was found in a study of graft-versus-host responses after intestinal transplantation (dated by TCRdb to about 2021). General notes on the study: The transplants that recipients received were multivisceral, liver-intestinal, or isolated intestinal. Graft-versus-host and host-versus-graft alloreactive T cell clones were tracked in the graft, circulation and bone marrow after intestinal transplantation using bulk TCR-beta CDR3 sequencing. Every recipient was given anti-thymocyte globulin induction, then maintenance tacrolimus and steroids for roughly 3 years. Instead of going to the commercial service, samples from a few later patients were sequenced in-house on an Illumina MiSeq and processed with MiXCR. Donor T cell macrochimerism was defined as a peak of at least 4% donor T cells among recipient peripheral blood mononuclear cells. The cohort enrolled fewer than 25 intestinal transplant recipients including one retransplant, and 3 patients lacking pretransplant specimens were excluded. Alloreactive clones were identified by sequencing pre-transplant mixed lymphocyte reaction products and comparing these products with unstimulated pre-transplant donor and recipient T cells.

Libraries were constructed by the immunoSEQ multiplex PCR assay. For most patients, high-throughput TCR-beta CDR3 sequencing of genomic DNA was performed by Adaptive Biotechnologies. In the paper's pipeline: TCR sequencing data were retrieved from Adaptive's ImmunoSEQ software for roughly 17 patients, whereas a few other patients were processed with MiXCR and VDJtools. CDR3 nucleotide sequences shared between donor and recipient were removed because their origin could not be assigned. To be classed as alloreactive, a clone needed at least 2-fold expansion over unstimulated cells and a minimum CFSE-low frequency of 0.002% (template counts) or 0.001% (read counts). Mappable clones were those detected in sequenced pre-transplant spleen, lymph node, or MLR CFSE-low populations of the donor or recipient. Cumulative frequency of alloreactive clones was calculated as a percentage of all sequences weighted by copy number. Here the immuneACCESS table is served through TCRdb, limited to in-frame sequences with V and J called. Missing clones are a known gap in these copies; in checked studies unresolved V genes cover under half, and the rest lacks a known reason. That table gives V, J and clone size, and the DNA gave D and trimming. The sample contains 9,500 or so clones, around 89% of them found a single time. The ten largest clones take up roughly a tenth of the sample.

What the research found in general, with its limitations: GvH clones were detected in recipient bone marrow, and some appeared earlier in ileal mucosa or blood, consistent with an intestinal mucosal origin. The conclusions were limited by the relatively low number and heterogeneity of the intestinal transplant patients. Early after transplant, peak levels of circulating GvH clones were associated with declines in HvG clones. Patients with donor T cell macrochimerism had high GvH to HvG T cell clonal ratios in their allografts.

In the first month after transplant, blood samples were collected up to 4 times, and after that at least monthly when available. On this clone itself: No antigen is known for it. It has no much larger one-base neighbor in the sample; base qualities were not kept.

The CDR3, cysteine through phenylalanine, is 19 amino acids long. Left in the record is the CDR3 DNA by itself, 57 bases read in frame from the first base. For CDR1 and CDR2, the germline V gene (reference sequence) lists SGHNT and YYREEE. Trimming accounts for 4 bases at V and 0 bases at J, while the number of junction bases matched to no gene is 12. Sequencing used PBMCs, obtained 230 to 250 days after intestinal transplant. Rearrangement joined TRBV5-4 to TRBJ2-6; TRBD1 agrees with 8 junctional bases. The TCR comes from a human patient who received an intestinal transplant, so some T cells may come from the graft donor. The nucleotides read TGTGCCAGCAGCGTTTCCGGGACAGGCCTCCTCTCTGGGGCCAACGTCCTGACTTTC. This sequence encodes CASSVSGTGLLSGANVLTF.